These T cell receptor beta chains were read from a single sample in a study of T cells in Graves' hyperthyroidism and ophthalmopathy. TCRdb re-called the multiplex PCR reads with MiXCR, one entry per CDR3 protein. Among over 650,000 distinct CDR3 sequences, about 17% were seen once, and the ten largest hold under 10%. Sequencing was done on a sample of blood. The receptors here all came from a man aged 18-30 years with Graves' hyperthyroidism. CDR3s include the opening cysteine and the closing phenylalanine or tryptophan. Each record gives: D gene, J gene, V gene, clone size, CDR3 DNA, CDR3 protein. The D gene is left open where the match is weak. Clone size is stated in some rows and not others, as once, few, many or a class when expanded.

>TRBD2|TRBJ2-1|TRBV20-1|few
TGCAGTGCTAGCGGACTACTAGCGGGAGGGAGAAGAGGTGGCAATGAGCAGTTCTTC
CSASGLLAGGRRGGNEQFF
>TRBD2|TRBJ2-3|TRBV2|few
TGTGTAATGAGGAGCGGGAGTTTATCCACAGATACGCAGTATTTT
CVMRSGSLSTDTQYF
>TRBD2|TRBJ2-1|TRBV14|-
TGTGCCAGCAGCCAGCCCAGTGGGACTAGCGGGAGGCTCTCCTACAATGAGCAGTTCTTC
CASSQPSGTSGRLSYNEQFF
>-|TRBJ2-1|TRBV12-3/TRBV12-4|many
TGTGCCAGCAGTTTCGGGGGCTCAGAGCAGTTCTTC
CASSFGGSEQFF
>TRBD1|TRBJ2-1|TRBV5-5|few
TGTGCCAGCAGCTTCGACAGGGATTACAATGAGCAGTTCTTC
CASSFDRDYNEQFF
>-|TRBJ1-2|TRBV12-3/TRBV12-4|few
TGTGCCAGCAGCCCCCTAAGAAGCTATGGCTACACCTTC
CASSPLRSYGYTF
>-|TRBJ2-1|TRBV29-1|-
TGCAGCGCCCCTCAGGGCGGAGACTACAATGAGCAGTTCTTC
CSAPQGGDYNEQFF
>TRBD2|TRBJ2-5|TRBV7-8|few
TGTGCCAGCAGCCAAGTTCCAACTAGCGGGGTCTCTCATCACCAAGAGACCCAGTACTTC
CASSQVPTSGVSHHQETQYF
>-|TRBJ2-7|TRBV7-2|many
TGTGCCAGCATCGACCCGGGGGAGAGTTCCTACGAGCAGTACTTC
CASIDPGESSYEQYF
>-|TRBJ2-3|TRBV7-9|-
TGTGCCAGCAGCTTAGACTGGAAGGAGTATTTT
CASSLDWKEYF
>TRBD2|TRBJ2-7|TRBV28|few
TGTGCCAGCAGATCCGGGACTAGCGGATTGAGATCCTACGAGCAGTACTTC
CASRSGTSGLRSYEQYF
>TRBD1|TRBJ1-5|TRBV28|many
TGTGCCAGCAGTACCCTCGGGACAGTCAGGACCTGGAAGCCCCAGCATTTT
CASSTLGTVRTWKPQHF
>-|TRBJ2-2|TRBV28|-
TGTGCCAGCACCCCCAGGCGCCCAGGGCCGGCCGGGGAGCTGTTTTTT
CASTPRRPGPAGELFF
>TRBD2|TRBJ2-1|TRBV6-1|many
TGTGCCAGCAGACGACTAGCGGCCAACAATGAGCAGTTCTTC
CASRRLAANNEQFF
>TRBD1|TRBJ2-7|TRBV28|-
TGTGCCAGCAGTTTTATACAGGGGAACAGAGAGCAGTACTTC
CASSFIQGNREQYF
>TRBD1|TRBJ2-7|TRBV7-9|few
TGTGCCAGCAGCCCCCCGGGACAGCTTACCGAGCAGTACTTC
CASSPPGQLTEQYF
>TRBD1|TRBJ2-7|TRBV28|few
TGTGCCAGCAGTTACGGACAGGGGATCTCCTACGAGCAGTACTTC
CASSYGQGISYEQYF
>-|TRBJ2-2|TRBV30|-
TGTGCCTGGATCGATCCGGGGCGGAGGGTCACCGGGGAGCTGTTTTTT
CAWIDPGRRVTGELFF
>TRBD1|TRBJ2-5|TRBV28|many
TGTGCCAGCAGCCATCCGGGACAGGGGACTCAGGAGACCCAGTACTTC
CASSHPGQGTQETQYF
>-|TRBJ1-2|TRBV2|-
TGTGCCAGCCGGACAGACTCTAACTATGGCTACACCTTC
CASRTDSNYGYTF
>-|TRBJ2-5|TRBV4-2|few
TGTGCCAGCAGCCAAATGGGGTACCAAGAGACCCAGTACTTC
CASSQMGYQETQYF
>-|TRBJ2-3|TRBV5-5|few
TGTGCCAGCACCCCCGGGCGCCCCTTGGATACGCAGTATTTT
CASTPGRPLDTQYF
>-|TRBJ1-3|TRBV20-1|few
TGCAGTGCCAGTGAGGAGGGGTGGAACTCTGGAAACACCATATATTTT
CSASEEGWNSGNTIYF
>TRBD1|TRBJ2-5|TRBV7-9|many
TGTGCCAGCAGCTTAGGACAGGGGGCTTCGGAGACCCAGTACTTC
CASSLGQGASETQYF
>TRBD1|TRBJ2-3|TRBV12-3/TRBV12-4|many
TGTGCCAGCCGCGGACGGACAGGGGGAGAAGATACGCAGTATTTT
CASRGRTGGEDTQYF
>TRBD2|TRBJ2-5|TRBV18|few
TGTGCCAGCCGAACTAGCGGGAGGTCCCAAGAGACCCAGTACTTC
CASRTSGRSQETQYF
>-|TRBJ2-1|TRBV12-3/TRBV12-4|-
TGTGCCAGCAGTTTAGGGCGCAGGAATGAGCAGTTCTTC
CASSLGRRNEQFF
>-|TRBJ2-1|TRBV6-5|-
TGTGCCACCAATTACTTCAGCTCCTACAATGAGCAGTTCTTC
CATNYFSSYNEQFF
>TRBD1|TRBJ2-2|TRBV5-1|-
TGCGCCAGCAGCTTGGCGGGACAGCGGCCGAACACCGGGGAGCTGTTTTTT
CASSLAGQRPNTGELFF
>-|TRBJ2-3|TRBV6-2/TRBV6-3|few
TGTGCCAGCGCCTTATTTAGCGGACCTAGCACAGATACGCAGTATTTT
CASALFSGPSTDTQYF
>-|TRBJ2-2|TRBV6-5|-
TGTGCCAGCAGTTACTCGCTCAGCGCGAACACCGGGGAGCTGTTTTTT
CASSYSLSANTGELFF
>-|TRBJ2-7|TRBV18|-
TGTGCCAGCAGGTCCAGGGTAAGCGCCTACGAGCAGTACTTC
CASRSRVSAYEQYF
>TRBD2|TRBJ2-5|TRBV29-1|-
TGCAGCGTTAAGATAGCGGGAGCCCCAGAGACCCAGTACTTC
CSVKIAGAPETQYF
>-|TRBJ1-5|TRBV28|few
TGTGCCAGCAGTTTACTGAGAGACAATCAGCCCCAGCATTTT
CASSLLRDNQPQHF
>TRBD2|TRBJ2-3|TRBV20-1|few
TGCAGTGCTAGACGGACTAGCGGGGGGGGAGATACGCAGTATTTT
CSARRTSGGGDTQYF
>-|TRBJ2-5|TRBV12-3/TRBV12-4|-
TGTGCCAGCGGGAGCAGGAGTGAGGAGACCCAGTACTTC
CASGSRSEETQYF
>-|TRBJ2-7|TRBV20-1|few
TGCAGTGGTGGGAGCTCCTACGAGCAGTACTTC
CSGGSSYEQYF
>TRBD2|TRBJ2-7|TRBV9|few
TGTGCCAGCAGCGTAAGGACTAGCGGTCCCCCCTACGAGCAGTACTTC
CASSVRTSGPPYEQYF
>-|TRBJ2-5|TRBV2|many
TGTGCCAGCGGGCGAGGGGTCCAAGAGACCCAGTACTTC
CASGRGVQETQYF
>-|TRBJ2-3|TRBV20-1|-
TGCAGTGCGCGGCCGGGCGGGGGCACAGATACGCAGTATTTT
CSARPGGGTDTQYF
>TRBD1|TRBJ1-4|TRBV10-3|-
TGTGCCATCGGGGGCCCGGGACAGGGCGAATTGGATGGTGAAAAACTGTTTTTT
CAIGGPGQGELDGEKLFF
>-|TRBJ2-5|TRBV7-3|many
TGTGCCAGCAGCTTATTTGCGGGGCAAGAGACCCAGTACTTC
CASSLFAGQETQYF
>-|TRBJ2-3|TRBV30|many
TGTGCCTGGAACCTGGAGTACACAGATACGCAGTATTTT
CAWNLEYTDTQYF
>-|TRBJ2-4|TRBV6-1|few
TGTGCCAGCAGTGAAGACGGTATTTCCGCATCGAGAAAAAACATTCAGTACTTC
CASSEDGISASRKNIQYF
>TRBD2|TRBJ2-1|TRBV10-1|-
TGCGCCAGCAGTGAGGCCCTAGCGGGAGGATATAACAATGAGCAGTCCTTC
CASSEALAGGYNNEQSF
>TRBD2|TRBJ2-1|TRBV28|many
TGTGCCAGCACATGGGGGGGACTAGCGGTTGAGCAGTTCTTC
CASTWGGLAVEQFF
>-|TRBJ2-2|TRBV27|-
TGTGCCAGCAGTTTCGAGATGGGCCCCGGGGAGCTGTTTTTT
CASSFEMGPGELFF
>-|TRBJ1-1|TRBV12-3/TRBV12-4|-
TGTGCCAGCAGTTCCTGGGACTTATCCGCTTTCTTT
CASSSWDLSAFF
>TRBD1|TRBJ2-3|TRBV25-1|-
TGTGCCAGCAGTGAGAAAGGACAGGTGACCACAGATACGCAGTATTTT
CASSEKGQVTTDTQYF
>TRBD1|TRBJ1-1|TRBV7-9|-
TGTGCCAGCAGCTTCCGATCGACAGGGTACACTGAAGCTTTCTTT
CASSFRSTGYTEAFF
>-|TRBJ2-4|TRBV2|many
TGTGCCAGCAGTGATCGGCAGGGCAGGGCCAAAAACATTCAGTACTTC
CASSDRQGRAKNIQYF
>TRBD2|TRBJ2-3|TRBV4-1|-
TGCGCCAGCAGCCACTTTAGCGGGCCCACAGATACGCAGTATTTT
CASSHFSGPTDTQYF
>TRBD1|TRBJ2-5|TRBV6-2/TRBV6-3|many
TGTGCCAGCAGTCGGGACAGGGTCCAAGAGACCCAGTACTTC
CASSRDRVQETQYF
>TRBD2|TRBJ2-7|TRBV20-1|many
TGCAGTGCTAGAGATCCTAGCGGCTACGAGCAGTACTTC
CSARDPSGYEQYF
>-|TRBJ2-1|TRBV7-9|few
TGTGCCAGCAGCTCCGGGCGGGATGAGCAGTTCTTC
CASSSGRDEQFF
>TRBD2|TRBJ2-7|TRBV14|few
TGTGCCAGCAGCCACAAAGCCGGGACTAGCTACGAGCAGTACTTC
CASSHKAGTSYEQYF
>-|TRBJ1-1|TRBV10-2|many
TGCGCCAGCAGTGAGTCGGGGACACTTAACACTGAAGCTTTCTTT
CASSESGTLNTEAFF